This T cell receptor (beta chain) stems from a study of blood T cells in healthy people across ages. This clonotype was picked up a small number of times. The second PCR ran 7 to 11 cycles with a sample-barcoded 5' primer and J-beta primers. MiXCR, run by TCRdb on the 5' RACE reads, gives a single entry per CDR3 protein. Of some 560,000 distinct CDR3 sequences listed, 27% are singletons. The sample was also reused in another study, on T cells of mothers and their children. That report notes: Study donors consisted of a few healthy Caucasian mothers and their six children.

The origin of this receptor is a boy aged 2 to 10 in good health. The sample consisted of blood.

The CDR3 loop is CASSLVGASSYEQYF. DNA of the CDR3: TGTGCCAGCAGCTTAGTGGGGGCTAGCTCCTACGAGCAGTACTTC. J is TRBJ2-7 and V is TRBV7-9, with D possibly TRBD1 on 6 matching bases. CDR1 is SEHNR and CDR2 is FQNEAQ in the germline V gene (reference sequence). The V and J ends lost 1 base and 0 bases respectively, with 10 bases between them. The CDR3 has 15 amino acids.